These 8 T cell receptor beta chains were sequenced from one sample in a study of OX40 agonist ivuxolimab in advanced cancers. TCRdb's copy holds only in-frame clones and misses some; the assay was immunoSEQ multiplex PCR. The sample lists approximately 13,000 clones; about 78% were seen once. Source: CD4+ or CD8+ T cells sorted from blood, taken in a trial of the OX40 agonist ivuxolimab. The receptors here all came from an adult with an advanced solid tumor such as melanoma, head and neck, liver or kidney cancer.

V usage is TRBV6-6 and J usage is TRBJ2-1; unclear D gene. CDR3 length equals 11 residues. Germline V gene lookup returns CDR1 MNHNY and CDR2 SVGAGI (reference sequence). Deletions cut 2 bases from V and 7 bases from J, with 3 bases between. The DNA for the CDR3 is TGTGCCAGCAGTTACGGAAATGAGCAGTTCTTC. Its protein product is CASSYGNEQFF.

This chain joins TRBV28 and TRBJ2-7; 11 bases are a match to TRBD2. Looked up from germline, CDR1 is MDHEN and CDR2 is SYDVKM. The CDR3 totals 16 residues. V lost 3 bases and J lost 0; bases outside the gene matches: 4. The CDR3 reads CASSFGTSGYSYEQYF. For the CDR3, the DNA is TGTGCCAGCAGTTTTGGGACTAGCGGTTACTCCTACGAGCAGTACTTC.

The rearrangement links TRBV6-5 to TRBJ1-2; TRBD1 aligns across 9 bases. Germline-derived CDR1 and CDR2 are MNHEY and SVGAGI. The CDR3 sequence is 13 residues long. V lost 5 bases and J lost 8; bases outside the gene matches: 6. This CDR3 reads CASSEAGTGGYTF. CDR3 coding DNA: TGTGCCAGCAGTGAGGCCGGGACAGGGGGCTACACCTTC.

This clone came up a few times. The genes are TRBV19 and TRBJ2-7, with 9 positions matching TRBD2. The V and J ends lost 8 bases and 3 bases, in that order; junction bases with no gene match: 8. This CDR3 has 14 residues. Germline CDR1 and CDR2: LNHDA and SQIVND (reference sequence). CDR3 sequence (DNA): TGTGCCAGTTCCGGGACTAGCCTTTTCTACGAGCAGTACTTC. It specifies CASSGTSLFYEQYF.

Within the sample, this clone is medium-sized. This sample includes further DNA sequences coding for the same CDR3. The rearrangement links TRBV19 to TRBJ1-3; the D gene is possibly TRBD1 (5 bases). Trimming removed 6 bases at V and 0 bases at J, with 18 bases between. This CDR3 has 17 residues. The V gene's germline CDR1 is LNHDA and CDR2 SQIVND (reference sequence). In nucleotides, the CDR3 is TGTGCCAGTAGCCCCGGACACGACCTACCCTCTGGAAACACCATATATTTT. Translating gives CASSPGHDLPSGNTIYF.

The rearrangement joins TRBV5-1 to TRBJ2-1; D is possibly TRBD2 (5 bases). Trimming shortened V by 0 bases and J by 7 bases, and 8 bases separated the two germline ends. The CDR3 extends over 13 amino acids. In germline, CDR1 is SGHRS, CDR2 YFSETQ. The CDR3 DNA reads as TGCGCCAGCAGCTTGGGAAGGGAGAATGAGCAGTTCTTC. Translation: CASSLGRENEQFF.

The rearrangement links TRBV30 to TRBJ2-5; 10 bases match TRBD2. J lost 5 bases, V lost 2 bases, and 8 bases had no gene match. The CDR3 has 15 amino acids. CDR1 is GTSNPN, CDR2 SVGIG, per germline (reference sequence). In DNA form, the CDR3 reads TGTGCCTGGAGTAAGGGTAGCGGGAGGTTGGAGACCCAGTACTTC. It encodes CAWSKGSGRLETQYF.

The chain carries TRBV19 and TRBJ2-1; D is undetermined. Germline CDR1 and CDR2: LNHDA and SQIVND (reference sequence). Trimming removed 1 base from V and 2 bases from J, with 6 bases in between. This CDR3 is built from 14 residues. The CDR3 loop is CASSIVAAYNEQFF. DNA for the CDR3: TGTGCCAGTAGTATAGTCGCGGCCTACAATGAGCAGTTCTTC.